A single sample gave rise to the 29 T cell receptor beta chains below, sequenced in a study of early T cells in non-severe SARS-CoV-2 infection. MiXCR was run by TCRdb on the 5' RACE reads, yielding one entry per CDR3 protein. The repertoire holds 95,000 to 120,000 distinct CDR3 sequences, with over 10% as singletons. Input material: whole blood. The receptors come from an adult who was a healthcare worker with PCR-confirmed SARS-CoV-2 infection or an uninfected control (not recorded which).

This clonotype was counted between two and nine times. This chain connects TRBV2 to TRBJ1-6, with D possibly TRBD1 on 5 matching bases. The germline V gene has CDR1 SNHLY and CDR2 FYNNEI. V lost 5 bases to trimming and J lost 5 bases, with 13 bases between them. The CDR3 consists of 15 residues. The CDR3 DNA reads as TGTGCCAGCAGTCCCCTAGGGGTAGATAATTCACCCCTCCACTTT. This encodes CASSPLGVDNSPLHF.

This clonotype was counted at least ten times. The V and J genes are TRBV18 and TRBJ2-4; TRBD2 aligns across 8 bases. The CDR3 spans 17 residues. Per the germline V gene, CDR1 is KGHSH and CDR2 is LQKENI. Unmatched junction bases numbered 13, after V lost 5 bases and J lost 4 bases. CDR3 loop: CASSTGITGGPKNIQYF. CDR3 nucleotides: TGTGCCAGCTCAACGGGAATAACGGGGGGGCCGAAAAACATTCAGTACTTC.

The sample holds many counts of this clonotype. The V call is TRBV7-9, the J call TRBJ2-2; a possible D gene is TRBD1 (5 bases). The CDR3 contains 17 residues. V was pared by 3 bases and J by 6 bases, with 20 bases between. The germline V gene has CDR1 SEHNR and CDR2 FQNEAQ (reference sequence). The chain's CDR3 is CASSFRTNRATAGELFF. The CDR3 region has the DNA TGTGCCAGCAGCTTCCGGACCAACCGGGCGACAGCCGGGGAGCTGTTTTTT.

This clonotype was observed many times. For the CDR3, the DNA is TGTGCCAGCAGCCCCGCTGTTAACACTGAAGCTTTCTTT. It yields the protein CASSPAVNTEAFF. The chain carries TRBV14 and TRBJ1-1, with D uncertain. CDR1 is SGHDN, CDR2 FVKESK, per germline. V lost 4 bases to trimming and J lost 2 bases, with 8 bases between them. This CDR3 has 13 amino acids. Together with reference TRBV14 and TRBJ1-1, the CDR3 gives the full variable domain: EAGVTQFPSHSVIEKGQTVTLRCDPISGHDNLYWYRRVMGKEIKFLLHFVKESKQDESGMPNNRFLAERTGGTYSTLKVQPAELEDSGVYFCASSPAVNTEAFFGQGTRLTVV.

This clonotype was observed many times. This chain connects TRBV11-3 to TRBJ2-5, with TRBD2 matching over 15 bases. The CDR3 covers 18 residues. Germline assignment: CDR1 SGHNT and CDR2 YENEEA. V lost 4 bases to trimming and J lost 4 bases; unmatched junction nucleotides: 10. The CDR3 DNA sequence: TGTGCCAGCAGCTGGGACCTGAGGACTAGCGGGAGGGGAGAGACCCAGTACTTC. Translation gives CASSWDLRTSGRGETQYF. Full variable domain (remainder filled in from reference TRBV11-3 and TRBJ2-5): EAGVVQSPRYKIIEKKQPVAFWCNPISGHNTLYWYLQNLGQGPELLIRYENEEAVDDSQLPKDRFSAERLKGVDSTLKIQPAELGDSAVYLCASSWDLRTSGRGETQYFGPGTRLLVL.

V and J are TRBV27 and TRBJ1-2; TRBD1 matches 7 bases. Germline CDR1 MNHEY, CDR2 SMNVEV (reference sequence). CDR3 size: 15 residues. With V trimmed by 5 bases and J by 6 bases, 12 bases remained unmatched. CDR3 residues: CASSTRGGASHGYTF. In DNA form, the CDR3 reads TGTGCCAGCAGTACACGAGGGGGCGCGTCTCATGGCTACACCTTC.

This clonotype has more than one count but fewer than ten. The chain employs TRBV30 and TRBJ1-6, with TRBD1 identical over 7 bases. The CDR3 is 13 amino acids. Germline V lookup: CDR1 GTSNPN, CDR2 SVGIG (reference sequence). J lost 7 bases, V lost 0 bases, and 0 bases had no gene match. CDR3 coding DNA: TGTGCCTGGAGTGTACAGGGGAATTCACCCCTCCACTTT. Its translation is CAWSVQGNSPLHF.

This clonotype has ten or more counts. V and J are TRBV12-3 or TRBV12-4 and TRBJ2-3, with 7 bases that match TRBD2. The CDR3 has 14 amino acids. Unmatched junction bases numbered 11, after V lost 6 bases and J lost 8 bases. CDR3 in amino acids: CASSPRREAGTQYF. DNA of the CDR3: TGTGCCAGCAGCCCCCGCCGGGAGGCCGGTACGCAGTATTTT.

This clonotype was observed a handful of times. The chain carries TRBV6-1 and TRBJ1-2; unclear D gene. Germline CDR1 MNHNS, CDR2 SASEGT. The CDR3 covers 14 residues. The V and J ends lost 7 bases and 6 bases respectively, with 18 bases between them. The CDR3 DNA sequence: TGTGCCAGCATCTTGAGCGGGAGGAAGGATGGCTACACCTTC. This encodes CASILSGRKDGYTF.

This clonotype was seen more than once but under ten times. CDR3 DNA sequence: TGTGCCAGCAGCTTAGGCCAGCGGGATGACGAGCAGTACTTC. Translated, it gives CASSLGQRDDEQYF. The chain links TRBV7-6 to TRBJ2-7, with 7 bases lining up with TRBD2. Germline lookup yields CDR1 SGHVS and CDR2 FNYEAQ. Losses at the gene ends were 1 base for V and 5 bases for J; bases not matched to a gene: 5. The CDR3 length is 14 residues.

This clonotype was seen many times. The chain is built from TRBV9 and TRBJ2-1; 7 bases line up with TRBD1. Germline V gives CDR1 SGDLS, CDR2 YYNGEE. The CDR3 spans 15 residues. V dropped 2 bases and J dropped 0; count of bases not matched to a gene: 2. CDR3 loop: CASSVGTVSYNEQFF. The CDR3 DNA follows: TGTGCCAGCAGCGTCGGGACAGTCTCCTACAATGAGCAGTTCTTC.

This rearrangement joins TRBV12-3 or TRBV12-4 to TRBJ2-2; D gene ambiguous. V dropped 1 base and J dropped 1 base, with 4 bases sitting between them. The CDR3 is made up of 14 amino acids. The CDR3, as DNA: TGTGCCAGCAGTTTAGGAGGGAACACCGGGGAGCTGTTTTTT. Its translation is CASSLGGNTGELFF.

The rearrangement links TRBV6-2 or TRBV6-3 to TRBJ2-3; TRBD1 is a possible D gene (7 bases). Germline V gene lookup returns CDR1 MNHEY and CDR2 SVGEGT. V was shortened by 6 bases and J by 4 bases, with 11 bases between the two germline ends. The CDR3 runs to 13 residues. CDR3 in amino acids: CASRRDSADTQYF. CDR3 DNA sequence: TGTGCCAGCAGGCGGGACAGCGCAGATACGCAGTATTTT.

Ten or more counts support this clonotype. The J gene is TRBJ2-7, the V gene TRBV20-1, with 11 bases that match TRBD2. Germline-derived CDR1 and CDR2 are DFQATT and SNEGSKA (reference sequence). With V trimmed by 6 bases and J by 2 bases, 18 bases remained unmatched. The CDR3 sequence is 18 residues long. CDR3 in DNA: TGCAGTGCATCCGGGACACCCAGGACTAGCGGGTTAACCTACGAGCAGTACTTC. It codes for CSASGTPRTSGLTYEQYF.

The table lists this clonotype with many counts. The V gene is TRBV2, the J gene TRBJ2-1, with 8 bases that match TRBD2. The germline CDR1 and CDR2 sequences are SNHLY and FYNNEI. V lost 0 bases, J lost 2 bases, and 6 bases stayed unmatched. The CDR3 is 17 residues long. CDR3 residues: CASSEARAGGTYNEQFF. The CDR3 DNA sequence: TGTGCCAGCAGTGAAGCGCGGGCGGGGGGAACCTACAATGAGCAGTTCTTC.

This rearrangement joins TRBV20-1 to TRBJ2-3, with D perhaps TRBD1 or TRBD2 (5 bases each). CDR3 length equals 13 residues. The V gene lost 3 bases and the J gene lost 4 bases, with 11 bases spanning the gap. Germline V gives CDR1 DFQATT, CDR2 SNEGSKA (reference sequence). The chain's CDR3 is CSARDLGADTQYF. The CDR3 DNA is TGCAGTGCTAGGGATTTGGGGGCAGATACGCAGTATTTT.

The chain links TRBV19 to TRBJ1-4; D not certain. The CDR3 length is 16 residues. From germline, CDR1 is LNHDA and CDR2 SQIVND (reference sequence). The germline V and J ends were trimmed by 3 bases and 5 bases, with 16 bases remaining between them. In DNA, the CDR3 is TGTGCCAGTAGTATTAAGACGCCAACCCCCAATGAAAAACTGTTTTTT. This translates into CASSIKTPTPNEKLFF.

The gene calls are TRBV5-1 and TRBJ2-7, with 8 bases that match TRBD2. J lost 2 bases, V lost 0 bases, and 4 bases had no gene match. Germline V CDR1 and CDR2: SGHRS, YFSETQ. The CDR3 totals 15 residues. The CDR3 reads CASSLDGGATYEQYF. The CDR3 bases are TGCGCCAGCAGCTTGGACGGGGGGGCTACCTACGAGCAGTACTTC.

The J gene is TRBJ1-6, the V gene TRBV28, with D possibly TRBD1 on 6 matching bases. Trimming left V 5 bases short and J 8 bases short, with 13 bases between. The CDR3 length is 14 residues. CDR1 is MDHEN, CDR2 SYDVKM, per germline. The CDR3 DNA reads TGTGCCAGCAGTGTAACACAGGGATATTCACCCCTCCACTTT. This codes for CASSVTQGYSPLHF.

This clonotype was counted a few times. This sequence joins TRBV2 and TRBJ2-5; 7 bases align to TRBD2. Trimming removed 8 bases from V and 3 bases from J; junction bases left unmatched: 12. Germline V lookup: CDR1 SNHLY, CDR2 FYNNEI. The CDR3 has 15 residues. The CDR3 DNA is TGTGCCAGCTGCGCTCTAGCGGTTAGGAAAGAGACCCAGTACTTC. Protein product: CASCALAVRKETQYF.

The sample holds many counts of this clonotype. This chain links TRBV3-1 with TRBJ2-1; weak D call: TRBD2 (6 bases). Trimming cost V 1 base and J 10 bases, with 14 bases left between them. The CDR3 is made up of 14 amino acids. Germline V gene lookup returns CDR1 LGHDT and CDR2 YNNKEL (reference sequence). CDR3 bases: TGTGCCAGCAGCCAAGTAGGATCTAGCGCCGAGCAGTTCTTC. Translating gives CASSQVGSSAEQFF.

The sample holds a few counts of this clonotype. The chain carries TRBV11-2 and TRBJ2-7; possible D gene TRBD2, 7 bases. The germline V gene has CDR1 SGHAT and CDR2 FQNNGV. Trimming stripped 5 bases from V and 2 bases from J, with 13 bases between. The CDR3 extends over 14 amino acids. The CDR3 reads CASSRGARPYEQYF. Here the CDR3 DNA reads TGTGCCAGCAGCCGGGGGGCCCGACCCTACGAGCAGTACTTC.

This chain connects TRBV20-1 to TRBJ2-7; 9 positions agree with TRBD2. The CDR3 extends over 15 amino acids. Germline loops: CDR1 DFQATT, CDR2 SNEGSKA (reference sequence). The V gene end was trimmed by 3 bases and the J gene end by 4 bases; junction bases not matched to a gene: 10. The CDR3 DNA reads TGCAGTGCTAGGTACCTAGCGGGAATGTCTTACGAGCAGTACTTC. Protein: CSARYLAGMSYEQYF.

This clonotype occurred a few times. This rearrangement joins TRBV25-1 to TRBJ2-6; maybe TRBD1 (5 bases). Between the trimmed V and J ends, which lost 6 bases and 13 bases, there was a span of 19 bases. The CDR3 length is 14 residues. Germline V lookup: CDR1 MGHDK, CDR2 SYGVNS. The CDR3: CASRTRTTTLVLTF. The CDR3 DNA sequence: TGTGCCAGCAGGACCAGGACAACGACATTAGTCCTGACTTTC.

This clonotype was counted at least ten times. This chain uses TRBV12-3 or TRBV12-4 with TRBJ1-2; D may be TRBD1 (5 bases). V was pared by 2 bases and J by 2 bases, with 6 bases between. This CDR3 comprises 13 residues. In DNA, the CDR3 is TGTGCCAGCAGTTTATCAGGGAACTATGGCTACACCTTC. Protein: CASSLSGNYGYTF.

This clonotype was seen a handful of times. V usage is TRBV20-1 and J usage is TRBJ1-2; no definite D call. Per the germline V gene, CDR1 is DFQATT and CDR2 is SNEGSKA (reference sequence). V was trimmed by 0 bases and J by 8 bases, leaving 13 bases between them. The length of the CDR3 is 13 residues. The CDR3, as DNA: TGCAGTGCTAGAGATCAGCAGGCGGGAGGCTACACCTTC. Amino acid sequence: CSARDQQAGGYTF.

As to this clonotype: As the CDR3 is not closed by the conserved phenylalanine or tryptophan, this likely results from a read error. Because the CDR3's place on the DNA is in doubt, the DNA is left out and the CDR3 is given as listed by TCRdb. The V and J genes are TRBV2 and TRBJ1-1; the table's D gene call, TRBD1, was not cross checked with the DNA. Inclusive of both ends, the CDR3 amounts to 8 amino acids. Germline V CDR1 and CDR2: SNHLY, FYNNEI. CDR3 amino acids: CASSVRRG.

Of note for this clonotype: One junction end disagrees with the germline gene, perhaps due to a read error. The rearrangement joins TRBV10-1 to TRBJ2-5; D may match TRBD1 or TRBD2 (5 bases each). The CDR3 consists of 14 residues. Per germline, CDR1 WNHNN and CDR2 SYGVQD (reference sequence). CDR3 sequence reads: CASSWGSLQETEYF. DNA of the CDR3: TGCGCCAGCAGTTGGGGGTCCCTTCAAGAGACCGAGTACTTC.

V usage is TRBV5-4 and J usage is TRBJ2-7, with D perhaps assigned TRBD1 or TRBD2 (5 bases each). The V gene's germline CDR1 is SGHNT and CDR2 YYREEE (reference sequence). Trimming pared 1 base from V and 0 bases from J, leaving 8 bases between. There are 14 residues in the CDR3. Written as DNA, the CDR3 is TGTGCCAGCAGCTTGCAGGGACCCTCCTACGAGCAGTACTTC. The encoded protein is CASSLQGPSYEQYF. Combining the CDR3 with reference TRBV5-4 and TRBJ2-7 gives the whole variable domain ETGVTQSPTHLIKTRGQQVTLRCSSQSGHNTVSWYQQALGQGPQFIFQYYREEENGRGNFPPRFSGLQFPNYSSELNVNALELDDSALYLCASSLQGPSYEQYFGPGTRLTVT.